The rows below give T cell receptor beta chains drawn from one sample of a study of cytomegalovirus exposure and HLA in healthy donors. Only in-frame clones appear in the TCRdb table, and some are missing; sequencing was by immunoSEQ multiplex PCR. The sample has some 110,000 clones; around 76% are singletons. The sequenced sample was PBMCs. The receptors derive from a man in his forties or fifties in good health and CMV-seropositive. The CDR3 runs from the conserved cysteine through the conserved F or W. Fields, in order: D gene, clone size, J gene, V gene, CDR3 protein, CDR3 DNA. The D gene is left open where the match is weak. Size values are once, few and many counts, or a class for expanded clones, and some rows have none.

NA NA TRBJ2-7 TRBV7-9 CASSLNNLNEQYF TGTGCCAGCAGCTTAAACAACCTTAACGAGCAGTACTTC
NA NA TRBJ1-4 TRBV7-5 CSRSFPPEATNEKLFF TGTTCCAGAAGCTTCCCCCCGGAGGCGACTAATGAAAAACTGTTTTTT
NA few TRBJ1-5 TRBV7-2 CASSLEVGANQPQHF TGTGCCAGCAGCTTAGAGGTGGGAGCCAATCAGCCCCAGCATTTT
TRBD2 NA TRBJ2-2 TRBV19 CASMDERGGAGELFF TGTGCCAGTATGGACGAGCGGGGGGGTGCCGGGGAGCTGTTTTTT
NA NA TRBJ2-1 TRBV2 CASSTNRNEQFF TGTGCCAGCAGTACTAACAGGAATGAGCAGTTCTTC
NA NA TRBJ2-7 TRBV21-1 CASNLPTYEQYF TGTGCCAGCAACTTACCTACCTACGAGCAGTACTTC
NA NA TRBJ1-6 TRBV28 CASSPSTGYNSPLHF TGTGCCAGCAGTCCGTCGACAGGTTATAATTCACCCCTCCACTTT
TRBD1 once TRBJ2-7 TRBV2 CASSALGGSLGEQYF TGTGCCAGCAGTGCTTTAGGGGGCAGCCTGGGCGAGCAGTACTTC
NA NA TRBJ1-2 TRBV11-2 CASSFRRGGDTF TGTGCCAGCAGCTTCCGACGGGGGGGGGACACCTTC
TRBD1 NA TRBJ2-5 TRBV29-1 CSAYRGDETQYF TGCAGCGCGTACAGGGGGGACGAGACCCAGTACTTC
NA once TRBJ1-2 TRBV19 CASSIVTGPNGYTF TGTGCCAGTAGTATAGTAACAGGGCCTAATGGCTACACCTTC
NA NA TRBJ2-1 TRBV11-3 CASSLGAFFVKSYNEQFF TGTGCCAGCAGCTTAGGGGCGTTTTTCGTCAAGAGCTACAATGAGCAGTTCTTC
TRBD2 NA TRBJ2-2 TRBV10-3 CATSKAGVNTGELFF TGTGCCACCTCTAAAGCGGGGGTGAACACCGGGGAGCTGTTTTTT
NA NA TRBJ2-3 TRBV28 CASSPVGSSWDTQYF TGTGCCAGCAGTCCGGTCGGGTCTTCCTGGGATACGCAGTATTTT
TRBD2 NA TRBJ2-3 TRBV7-2 CASSRGGSTDTQYF TGTGCCAGCAGTCGGGGGGGGAGCACAGATACGCAGTATTTT
TRBD1 once TRBJ2-2 TRBV18 CASSPQRQGTTGELFF TGTGCCAGCTCACCACAACGACAGGGCACGACCGGGGAGCTGTTTTTT
NA few TRBJ1-6 TRBV18 CASSPPQGPPLHF TGTGCCAGCTCACCACCTCAGGGGCCACCCCTCCACTTT
TRBD2 NA TRBJ2-1 TRBV14 CASSQGPAGVAKDYNEQFF TGTGCCAGCAGCCAAGGTCCAGCGGGAGTCGCCAAGGACTACAATGAGCAGTTCTTC
TRBD2 NA TRBJ2-5 TRBV7-9 CSSSLGLAGGQETQYF TGTTCCAGCAGCTTAGGACTAGCGGGAGGACAAGAGACCCAGTACTTC
NA NA TRBJ2-7 TRBV27 CASSARQALYEQYF TGTGCCAGCAGTGCTCGACAGGCCCTTTACGAGCAGTACTTC
NA NA TRBJ2-3 TRBV5-4 CASSLAKRATDTQYF TGTGCCAGCAGCTTGGCGAAGCGGGCCACAGATACGCAGTATTTT
TRBD1 NA TRBJ1-1 TRBV28 CASSGQESEAFF TGTGCCAGCAGTGGACAGGAGAGTGAAGCTTTCTTT
NA NA TRBJ1-6 TRBV5-6 CASSLEQDYNSPLHF TGTGCCAGCAGCTTGGAACAGGACTATAATTCACCCCTCCACTTT
NA NA TRBJ1-3 TRBV2 CASSAPYGGNTIYF TGTGCCAGCAGTGCGCCTTATGGCGGAAACACCATATATTTT
TRBD1 NA TRBJ1-2 TRBV18 CASSPDRGYTF TGTGCCAGCTCACCGGACAGGGGCTACACCTTC
TRBD1 NA TRBJ1-3 TRBV5-1 CASSLGTGTSSGNTIYF TGCGCCAGCAGCTTGGGGACAGGGACCAGCTCTGGAAACACCATATATTTT
NA NA TRBJ2-7 TRBV6-5 CASSYSLALRVEQYF TGTGCCAGCAGTTACTCGCTAGCCCTTCGAGTCGAGCAGTACTTC
NA NA TRBJ2-1 TRBV6-5 CASSYEGPYNEQFF TGTGCCAGCAGTTACGAGGGCCCCTACAATGAGCAGTTCTTC
NA once TRBJ1-2 TRBV29-1 CSVVGAHGYTF TGCAGCGTTGTGGGGGCGCATGGCTACACCTTC
NA NA TRBJ2-1 TRBV30 CAWSVSGNNEQFF TGTGCCTGGAGTGTAAGCGGTAACAATGAGCAGTTCTTC
NA few TRBJ2-3 TRBV4-2 CASSQDKGGGPTDTQYF TGTGCCAGCAGCCAAGATAAAGGGGGGGGGCCCACAGATACGCAGTATTTT
NA NA TRBJ1-1 TRBV11-2 CASSSNTKWAFF TGTGCCAGCAGCTCCAACACGAAGTGGGCTTTCTTT
NA NA TRBJ1-2 TRBV30 CAWSALFYGYTF TGTGCCTGGAGTGCTCTTTTCTATGGCTACACCTTC
TRBD2 NA TRBJ2-7 TRBV7-9 CASSRTTSSSYEQYF TGTGCCAGCAGCCGTACGACTAGCTCCTCCTACGAGCAGTACTTC
NA NA TRBJ1-2 TRBV11-3 CASRGANYGYTF TGTGCCAGCAGGGGAGCTAACTATGGCTACACCTTC
TRBD2 NA TRBJ2-3 TRBV30 CAWSVLAGGRDTQYF TGTGCCTGGAGTGTACTGGCGGGGGGGCGAGATACGCAGTATTTT
NA few TRBJ2-3 TRBV5-6 CASSRAGRETDTQYF TGTGCCAGCAGCCGGGCCGGCCGGGAGACAGATACGCAGTATTTT
TRBD1 NA TRBJ1-1 TRBV6-5 CATGTGPEAFF TGTGCCACTGGGACAGGGCCTGAAGCTTTCTTT
NA NA TRBJ1-6 TRBV6-1 CATQGLVGNSPLHF TGTGCCACCCAGGGGTTAGTAGGTAATTCACCCCTCCACTTT
TRBD2 NA TRBJ2-1 TRBV30 CAWETGTSYNEQFF TGTGCCTGGGAAACCGGGACTAGCTACAATGAGCAGTTCTTC
TRBD2 NA TRBJ2-7 TRBV4-1 CASSQGSSGGGEQYF TGCGCCAGCAGCCAAGGTTCTAGCGGGGGTGGTGAGCAGTACTTC
NA NA TRBJ1-3 TRBV19 CASSPTGTGNTIYF TGTGCCAGTAGTCCAACCGGGACAGGAAACACCATATATTTT
NA once TRBJ1-1 TRBV11-2 CASSLNRAMNTEAFF TGTGCCAGCAGCCTAAACAGGGCTATGAACACTGAAGCTTTCTTT
TRBD2 NA TRBJ2-6 TRBV9 CASRGRDAGANVLTF TGTGCCAGCAGGGGGAGGGATGCTGGGGCCAACGTCCTGACTTTC
NA once TRBJ2-7 TRBV4-3 CASSQEREDSYEQYF TGCGCCAGCAGCCAAGAACGTGAGGATTCCTACGAGCAGTACTTC
TRBD2 few TRBJ2-3 TRBV7-3 CASSPSERGNADTQYF TGTGCCAGCAGCCCCTCGGAGCGGGGTAATGCAGATACGCAGTATTTT
NA NA TRBJ1-5 TRBV6-6 CASSYLQSTGNQPQHF TGTGCCAGCAGTTATCTACAGAGTACCGGCAATCAGCCCCAGCATTTT
NA once TRBJ2-2 TRBV7-7 CASRPGVNTGELFF TGTGCTAGCCGTCCGGGAGTTAACACCGGGGAGCTGTTTTTT
NA NA TRBJ2-1 TRBV19 CASSIGASAYNEQFF TGTGCCAGTAGTATAGGCGCTAGCGCCTACAATGAGCAGTTCTTC
NA NA TRBJ2-3 TRBV5-1 CASSGELAADTQYF TGCGCCAGCAGCGGGGAACTAGCTGCGGATACGCAGTATTTT
TRBD1 NA TRBJ1-5 TRBV10-3 CAISDTGGQPQHF TGTGCCATCAGTGACACAGGGGGCCAGCCCCAGCATTTT
TRBD1 few TRBJ1-4 TRBV30 CAWSVGQGFEKLFF TGTGCCTGGAGTGTGGGACAGGGGTTTGAAAAACTGTTTTTT
NA NA TRBJ2-1 TRBV4-3 CASSQEPRVRQFF TGCGCCAGCAGCCAAGAGCCGCGGGTACGGCAGTTCTTC
TRBD1 NA TRBJ1-5 TRBV19 CASSIIDRGRGQPQHF TGTGCCAGTAGTATAATAGACAGGGGGCGAGGTCAGCCCCAGCATTTT